What follows is one T cell receptor (beta chain) and its context. The target antigen is unknown. Treatment denoted: approximately 9-day PBMC culture with coronavirus spike peptide pools or control peptides (ViraFEST assay). The authors swapped half the medium for fresh IL-2 medium on days 3 and 7. CDR1 and CDR2 (germline): KGHSH, LQKENI. The CDR3 extends over 12 amino acids. V was pared by 5 bases and J by 10 bases, with 14 bases between. The entry originates in a study of vaccination and CD4 T cells after COVID-19. Scientists ran DNA taken from cultured CD4+ T cells through the Oncomine TCR Beta short-read assay for sequencing. TCRdb passed the PCR reads through MiXCR, listing each CDR3 protein once. Among approximately 12,000 distinct CDR3 sequences listed, 35% to 55% were seen once.

Sequenced: CD4+ T cells from blood, cultured in vitro. The TCR comes from a human donor who had recovered from COVID-19. The rearrangement joins TRBV18 to TRBJ1-1; D remains unclear. DNA for the CDR3: TGTGCCAGCTCATCGCCGGACGCTCCAGCTTTCTTT. The encoded protein is CASSSPDAPAFF.